The 3 T cell receptor beta chains given below trace back to one sample, sequenced in a study of early T cells in non-severe SARS-CoV-2 infection. Using its own MiXCR run on the 5' RACE reads, TCRdb lists one record per CDR3 protein. The profile shows tens of thousands of distinct CDR3 sequences, 15% to 19% of them singletons. The sequencing input was whole blood. These receptors originate from an adult who was a healthcare worker with PCR-confirmed SARS-CoV-2 infection or an uninfected control (not recorded which).

This clonotype was counted at least ten times. J is TRBJ1-1 and V is TRBV7-9, with unresolved D. CDR3 size: 12 residues. Between the trimmed V and J ends, which lost 3 bases and 6 bases, there was a span of 8 bases. Germline values: CDR1 SEHNR, CDR2 FQNEAQ (reference sequence). The CDR3 protein is CASSFGGSEAFF. CDR3 sequence (DNA): TGTGCCAGCAGCTTCGGAGGCTCTGAAGCTTTCTTT.

This clonotype was found a few times. The chain recombines TRBV6-2 or TRBV6-3 with TRBJ2-3; 10 bases are shared with TRBD2. With 5 bases clipped from V and 3 bases from J, the junction kept 8 bases outside the gene matches. CDR1 and CDR2 (germline): MNHEY, SVGEGT. CDR3 size: 16 residues. The CDR3 here is CASSKPSGSGTDTQYF. CDR3 nucleotide sequence: TGTGCCAGCAGTAAACCTAGCGGGAGTGGGACAGATACGCAGTATTTT.

The chain employs TRBV11-2 and TRBJ2-1, with 12 bases matching TRBD2. The CDR3 is 15 amino acids. V lost 3 bases to trimming and J lost 4 bases; unmatched junction nucleotides: 1. Germline CDR1 is SGHAT and CDR2 is FQNNGV. CDR3 protein: CASSFLAGGYNEQFF. The CDR3 nucleotides read TGTGCCAGCAGCTTTCTAGCGGGAGGGTACAATGAGCAGTTCTTC.